The clone carrying this TCR beta chain was recorded a few times. What it binds is not known. The CDR3 length is 21 residues. V was pared by 1 base and J by 6 bases, with 26 bases of the junction left unmatched. CDR1 DFQATT and CDR2 SNEGSKA come from the germline V gene (reference sequence). This entry is derived from a study of T-cell reconstitution after alpha-beta-depleted transplantation in children. Preparation of the TCRbeta library was carried out with unique molecular identifiers. TCRdb processed the PCR reads anew with MiXCR; each CDR3 protein has one entry. The sample has around 100,000 distinct CDR3 sequences, under 13% seen once. Study results and caveats: It was reported that alpha-beta T cells came from several hundred expanded graft clones (about two months after transplant). Fresh T-cell production supplied most of the T-cell counts and diversity seen one year after transplant.

This chain joins TRBV20-1 and TRBJ2-1, with TRBD2 identical over 8 bases. This sequence originates from a boy younger than 10 with acute lymphoblastic leukemia, due to receive a stem cell transplant. Material: PBMCs, obtained before TCRalphabeta/CD19-depleted stem cell transplant. The CDR3 DNA reads TGCAGTGCTAGAGGTGAAAAGCGGGAGAAGAATTTGGTGTCGGGTCGCAATGAGCAGTTCTTC. Protein: CSARGEKREKNLVSGRNEQFF.